This TCR beta chain was captured in a study of neoadjuvant anti-PD-1 for oral cavity cancer. There are a few counts of this clone. Antigen: not known. Two replicates per tumor sample, mostly from roughly 4.8 ug of genomic DNA. Method: immunoSEQ multiplex PCR; TCRdb's copy keeps in-frame clones and lacks some. The top ten clones hold around 40% of a sample with tens of thousands of clones, 40% to 55% of them seen once. Whole-study results and caveats: Greater tumor shrinkage accompanied bigger post-treatment sizes of preexisting clones.

The CDR3 is made up of 16 amino acids. The germline V gene has CDR1 MRHNA and CDR2 SNTAGT. Trimming took 0 bases from V and 4 from J, leaving 14 bases between them. Time point described: after neoadjuvant nivolumab, at surgical resection. These oral cavity squamous cell carcinomas were HPV-negative and locally advanced. The sequencing used tumor tissue, collected after nivolumab (anti-PD-1) treatment. V usage is TRBV6-4 and J usage is TRBJ2-3, with a possible D match to TRBD1 (5 bases). The sequence came from a person between 40 and 80 years old with oral cavity squamous cell carcinoma. Written as DNA, the CDR3 is TGTGCCAGCAGTGACTCAGGGGTATCAGATCCAGATACGCAGTATTTT. It translates to CASSDSGVSDPDTQYF.